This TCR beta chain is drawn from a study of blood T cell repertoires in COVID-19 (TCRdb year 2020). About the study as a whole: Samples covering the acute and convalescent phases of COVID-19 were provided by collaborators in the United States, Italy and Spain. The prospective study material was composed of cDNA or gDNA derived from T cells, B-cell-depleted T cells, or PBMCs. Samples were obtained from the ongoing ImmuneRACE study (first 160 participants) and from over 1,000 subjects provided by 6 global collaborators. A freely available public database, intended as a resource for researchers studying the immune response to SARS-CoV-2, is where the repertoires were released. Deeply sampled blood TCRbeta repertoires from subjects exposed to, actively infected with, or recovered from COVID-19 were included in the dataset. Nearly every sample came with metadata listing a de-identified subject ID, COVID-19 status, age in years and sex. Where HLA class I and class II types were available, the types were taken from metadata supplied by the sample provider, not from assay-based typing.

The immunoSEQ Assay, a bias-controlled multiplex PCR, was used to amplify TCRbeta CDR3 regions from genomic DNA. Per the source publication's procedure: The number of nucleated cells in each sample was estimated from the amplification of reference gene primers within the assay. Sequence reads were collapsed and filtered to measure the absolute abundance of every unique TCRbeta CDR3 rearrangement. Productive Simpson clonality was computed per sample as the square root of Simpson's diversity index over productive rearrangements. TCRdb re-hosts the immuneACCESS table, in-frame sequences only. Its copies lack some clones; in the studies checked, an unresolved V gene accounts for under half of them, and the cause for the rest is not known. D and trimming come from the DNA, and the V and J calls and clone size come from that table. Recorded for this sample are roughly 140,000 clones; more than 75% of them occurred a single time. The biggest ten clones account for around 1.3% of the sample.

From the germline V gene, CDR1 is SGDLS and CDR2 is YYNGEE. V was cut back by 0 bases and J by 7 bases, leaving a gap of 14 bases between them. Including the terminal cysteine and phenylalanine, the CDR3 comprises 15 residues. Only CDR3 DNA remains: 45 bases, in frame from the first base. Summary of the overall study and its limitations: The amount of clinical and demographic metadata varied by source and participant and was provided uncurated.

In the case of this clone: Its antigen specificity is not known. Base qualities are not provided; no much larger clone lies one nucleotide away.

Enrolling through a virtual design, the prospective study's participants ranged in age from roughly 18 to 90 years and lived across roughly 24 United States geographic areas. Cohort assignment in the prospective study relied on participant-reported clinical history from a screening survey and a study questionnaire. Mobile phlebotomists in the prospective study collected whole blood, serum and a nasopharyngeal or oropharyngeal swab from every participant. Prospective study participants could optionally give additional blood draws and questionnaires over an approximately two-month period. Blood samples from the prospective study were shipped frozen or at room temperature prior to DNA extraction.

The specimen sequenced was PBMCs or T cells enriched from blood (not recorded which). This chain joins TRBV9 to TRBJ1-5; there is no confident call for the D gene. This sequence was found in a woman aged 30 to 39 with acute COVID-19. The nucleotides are TGTGCCAGCAGCGTAGGATCCTTCGAGGGACAGCCCCAGCATTTT. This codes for CASSVGSFEGQPQHF. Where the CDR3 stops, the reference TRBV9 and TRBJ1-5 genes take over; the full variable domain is DSGVTQTPKHLITATGQRVTLRCSPRSGDLSVYWYQQSLDQGLQFLIQYYNGEERAKGNILERFSAQQFPDLHSELNLSSLELGDSALYFCASSVGSFEGQPQHFGDGTRLSIL.